The subject of this entry is one T cell receptor beta chain. This entry is derived from a study of early T cells in non-severe SARS-CoV-2 infection. Individually, cDNA molecules had unique molecular identifiers attached to them. TCRdb processed the 5' RACE reads anew with MiXCR; each CDR3 protein has one entry. The sample lists roughly 66,000 distinct CDR3 sequences, approximately 9% occurring once. The CDR3 has 15 amino acids. Trimming took 6 bases from V and 1 from J; bases not matched to a gene: 3. The sample taken for sequencing was whole blood. The chain links TRBV12-3 or TRBV12-4 to TRBJ1-6; 7 bases align to TRBD1. The sequence was collected from an adult who was a healthcare worker with PCR-confirmed SARS-CoV-2 infection or an uninfected control (not recorded which). The CDR3 is CASRDRVSYNSPLHF. The CDR3 DNA sequence: TGTGCCAGCAGAGACAGGGTTTCCTATAATTCACCCCTCCACTTT.